Listed here are 6 T cell receptor beta chains from one sample, sequenced in a study of blood T cells in healthy people across ages. A J-beta primer mix and a sample-barcoded 5' primer were used in a second PCR of roughly 6 to 11 cycles. TCRdb recomputed calls from the 5' RACE reads with MiXCR, one row per CDR3 protein. The sample lists more than 550,000 distinct CDR3 sequences; over 20% were seen once. Sequencing was carried out using blood. The receptor set was obtained from a man in his 70s in good health.

The chain links TRBV7-2 to TRBJ2-1, with unresolved D. The germline V gene encodes CDR1 SGHTA and CDR2 FQGNSA. Trimming stripped 1 base from V and 7 bases from J, with 8 bases between. CDR3 length: 13 amino acids. CDR3 loop: CASSLGAPNEQFF. As DNA, the CDR3 is TGTGCCAGCAGCTTAGGCGCGCCAAATGAGCAGTTCTTC.

V and J are TRBV20-1 and TRBJ1-2; 9 positions match TRBD1. CDR1 is DFQATT, CDR2 SNEGSKA, per germline (reference sequence). The V and J ends lost 0 bases and 8 bases, in that order; junction bases with no gene match: 4. The CDR3 runs to 13 residues. This CDR3 is CSARDHRGLGYTF. The CDR3 DNA reads as TGCAGTGCTAGAGATCACAGGGGGCTCGGCTACACCTTC.

The chain uses TRBV9 and TRBJ2-3; a possible D gene is TRBD2 (5 bases). This CDR3 comprises 15 residues. V dropped 0 bases and J dropped 3 bases, with 11 bases sitting between them. Germline-derived CDR1 and CDR2 are SGDLS and YYNGEE. This CDR3 is CASSVAEGITDTQYF. CDR3 coding DNA: TGTGCCAGCAGCGTAGCAGAGGGTATTACAGATACGCAGTATTTT.

The rearrangement links TRBV20-1 to TRBJ2-5, with 8 bases fitting TRBD1. Losses at the gene ends were 0 bases for V and 2 bases for J; bases not matched to a gene: 5. Germline assignment: CDR1 DFQATT and CDR2 SNEGSKA (reference sequence). This CDR3 region has 15 residues. Written as DNA, the CDR3 is TGCAGTGCTAGAGATTGGGGACAGGTTCAAGAGACCCAGTACTTC. Amino acids: CSARDWGQVQETQYF.

This clonotype showed up just a few times. This chain uses TRBV18 with TRBJ2-4, with 7 bases lining up with TRBD1. The CDR3 is made up of 16 amino acids. Germline values: CDR1 KGHSH, CDR2 LQKENI. Losses at the gene ends were 7 bases for V and 7 bases for J; bases not matched to a gene: 16. The chain's CDR3 is CASLAGRAGGTNIQYF. DNA of the CDR3: TGTGCCAGCTTGGCCGGACGCGCAGGGGGTACGAACATTCAGTACTTC.

The chain has TRBV6-1 and TRBJ1-2; D may be TRBD1 (6 bases). The CDR3 covers 16 residues. Germline CDR1 is MNHNS and CDR2 is SASEGT. V was shortened by 2 bases and J by 0 bases, with 13 bases between the two germline ends. CDR3 DNA: TGTGCCAGCAGTGAATTTGGACAGATATCTAACTATGGCTACACCTTC. It translates to CASSEFGQISNYGYTF.